Following are 22 T cell receptor beta chains from one sample sequenced in a study of cytomegalovirus exposure and HLA in healthy donors. The PCR was carried out with 60 Vbeta primers and 13 Jbeta primers. The protocol was immunoSEQ multiplex PCR, while the TCRdb copy is restricted to in-frame clones and leaves out a portion. This repertoire shows 95,000 to 150,000 clones, roughly 69% found once; its top ten account for 6.5% to 9%. Material: PBMCs. The receptors stem from a woman in her 40s in good health and CMV-seropositive.

This clone appeared a few times. The chain has TRBV5-4 and TRBJ1-1, with D perhaps TRBD1 (6 bases). The CDR3 is 16 residues long. Trimming cost V 4 bases and J 0 bases, with 16 bases left between them. The V gene's germline CDR1 is SGHNT and CDR2 YYREEE (reference sequence). The CDR3 loop reads CASSHRVGTMNTEAFF. CDR3 sequence (DNA): TGTGCCAGCAGCCACAGGGTCGGGACGATGAACACTGAAGCTTTCTTT.

This clone occurred once. The rearrangement uses TRBV4-3 and TRBJ2-2; D possibly corresponds to TRBD2 (5 bases). The germline V gene encodes CDR1 LGHNA and CDR2 YSLEER. This CDR3 has 15 residues. The V end lost 0 bases, the J end lost 6 bases, and 11 bases lay between the germline ends. The CDR3 is CASSQEAGVAGELFF. Here the CDR3 DNA reads TGCGCCAGCAGCCAAGAAGCCGGGGTCGCCGGGGAGCTGTTTTTT.

V usage is TRBV5-4 and J usage is TRBJ1-2, with no clear D. Trimming removed 0 bases from V and 8 bases from J, with 11 bases in between. The CDR3 is 13 residues long. The germline V gene has CDR1 SGHNT and CDR2 YYREEE (reference sequence). The CDR3 DNA sequence: TGTGCCAGCAGCTTGGGCCAGACGAGGGGCTACACCTTC. This encodes CASSLGQTRGYTF.

This clone was found a few times. The sample has other DNA sequences that encode this CDR3 too. The rearrangement joins TRBV9 to TRBJ1-2; tentatively, D is TRBD1 (6 bases). V lost 3 bases, J lost 8 bases, and 8 bases lay in between. CDR1 is SGDLS, CDR2 YYNGEE, per germline. The CDR3 totals 11 residues. CDR3 in DNA: TGTGCCAGCAGCGCGGGGGGCGGCTACACCTTC. Translating gives CASSAGGGYTF.

The CDR3, as DNA: TGCGCCAGCAGCCCAAGCCTGGGGGGGGTTGGTGAAGCTTTCTTT. Its translation: CASSPSLGGVGEAFF. The chain joins TRBV4-3 to TRBJ1-1, with D maybe TRBD1 (5 bases). Germline values: CDR1 LGHNA, CDR2 YSLEER. CDR3 length: 15 residues. The V gene lost 4 bases and the J gene lost 7 bases, with 19 bases spanning the gap.

This clone turned up a few times. V gene TRBV7-8 combines with J gene TRBJ2-3, with D hard to call. CDR3 length: 12 amino acids. V lost 5 bases to trimming and J lost 6 bases, with 9 bases between them. CDR1 SGHVS and CDR2 FQNEAQ come from the germline V gene. CDR3 sequence: CASSPHQDTQYF. CDR3 in DNA: TGTGCCAGCAGCCCCCATCAGGATACGCAGTATTTT.

The chain links TRBV29-1 to TRBJ1-2, with TRBD1 matching over 7 bases. CDR1 is SQVTM, CDR2 ANQGSEA, per germline. This CDR3 spans 15 amino acids. The V segment lost 4 bases and the J segment 4 bases; nucleotides outside the gene matches: 12. The CDR3 region has the DNA TGCAGCGTTGCCAGTTGGGACAGTCCTTCCTATGGCTACACCTTC. As protein: CSVASWDSPSYGYTF.

This chain connects TRBV19 to TRBJ1-5; maybe TRBD1 (5 bases). Germline V gene data show CDR1 as LNHDA and CDR2 as SQIVND (reference sequence). The V and J ends lost 9 bases and 0 bases respectively, with 12 bases between them. This CDR3 has 14 amino acids. The chain's CDR3 is CASTGLSSNQPQHF. CDR3 nucleotides: TGTGCCAGCACGGGACTGAGTAGCAATCAGCCCCAGCATTTT.

The V and J genes are TRBV4-2 and TRBJ2-3; 7 bases are a match to TRBD2. Germline V gives CDR1 LGHNA, CDR2 YNFKEQ. CDR3 length equals 19 residues. With 0 bases clipped from V and 2 bases from J, the junction kept 14 bases outside the gene matches. The CDR3 sequence is CASSQDKSGSGFDTDTQYF. The CDR3, as DNA: TGTGCCAGCAGCCAAGATAAGTCGGGTAGCGGGTTTGACACAGATACGCAGTATTTT.

The V gene is TRBV5-4, the J gene TRBJ1-2; 8 positions match TRBD1. V lost 3 bases and J lost 4; bases outside the gene matches: 11. This CDR3 is 16 amino acids long. In germline, CDR1 is SGHNT, CDR2 YYREEE (reference sequence). The CDR3 spells CASSSEFGQGVYGYTF. In nucleotides, the CDR3 is TGTGCCAGCAGCTCGGAGTTCGGACAGGGAGTCTATGGCTACACCTTC. The full variable domain, completed using reference TRBV5-4 and TRBJ1-2, is ETGVTQSPTHLIKTRGQQVTLRCSSQSGHNTVSWYQQALGQGPQFIFQYYREEENGRGNFPPRFSGLQFPNYSSELNVNALELDDSALYLCASSSEFGQGVYGYTFGSGTRLTVV.

The rearrangement joins TRBV5-1 to TRBJ2-7; D uncertain. V was clipped by 0 bases and J by 0 bases, with 4 bases between them. In germline, CDR1 is SGHRS, CDR2 YFSETQ. The CDR3 has 13 amino acids. CDR3 nucleotides: TGCGCCAGCAGCTTGGACACCTCCTACGAGCAGTACTTC. The encoded protein is CASSLDTSYEQYF.

This chain connects TRBV18 to TRBJ1-4, with D possibly TRBD1 on 5 matching bases. Germline loops: CDR1 KGHSH, CDR2 LQKENI. The CDR3 loop spans 15 amino acids. V lost 3 bases and J lost 4, with 12 bases in between. The chain's CDR3 is CASSPGWGLNEKLFF. CDR3 DNA: TGTGCCAGCTCACCGGGTTGGGGACTTAATGAAAAACTGTTTTTT.

The chain links TRBV19 to TRBJ1-2; D unclear. The CDR3 is made up of 13 amino acids. V was shortened by 3 bases and J by 8 bases, with 13 bases between the two germline ends. CDR1 and CDR2 from the germline V gene are LNHDA and SQIVND (reference sequence). The CDR3 nucleotides are TGTGCCAGTAGTATGTATCCGGGATGGGGCTACACCTTC. Amino acids: CASSMYPGWGYTF.

The rearrangement uses TRBV19 and TRBJ1-1; D is uncertain. This CDR3 spans 13 amino acids. V was trimmed by 4 bases and J by 4 bases, leaving 10 bases between them. The V gene's germline CDR1 is LNHDA and CDR2 SQIVND (reference sequence). CDR3 bases: TGTGCCAGTAGTAGCCCTCGGGGCACTGAAGCTTTCTTT. It specifies CASSSPRGTEAFF.

The chain employs TRBV6-1 and TRBJ2-2; TRBD1 matches 11 bases. Per germline, CDR1 MNHNS and CDR2 SASEGT. The CDR3 has 17 amino acids. V gave up 2 bases and J gave up 5 bases; unmatched junction bases: 7. CDR3 bases: TGTGCCAGCAGTGAACTAGGGACAGGGGGTAATACCGGGGAGCTGTTTTTT. It yields the protein CASSELGTGGNTGELFF.

The V gene is TRBV7-6, the J gene TRBJ2-1, with 10 bases that match TRBD2. The V gene's germline CDR1 is SGHVS and CDR2 FNYEAQ. The CDR3 has 16 amino acids. V shed 1 base and J 4 bases; nucleotides not matched to a gene: 4. CDR3: CASSLEVAGGYNEQFF. The DNA of the CDR3 is TGTGCCAGCAGCTTAGAGGTAGCGGGGGGATACAATGAGCAGTTCTTC.

The rearrangement links TRBV6-1 to TRBJ2-5; the D gene is possibly TRBD2 (5 bases). The CDR3 loop spans 13 amino acids. In germline, CDR1 is MNHNS, CDR2 SASEGT. With 6 bases removed from V and 5 bases from J, the gap between germline ends came to 13 bases. The CDR3 spells CASRDVRGETQYF. The CDR3 DNA reads as TGTGCCAGCAGGGACGTAAGAGGGGAGACCCAGTACTTC.

V usage is TRBV4-3 and J usage is TRBJ1-2; D not certain. This CDR3 contains 15 residues. Germline V gives CDR1 LGHNA, CDR2 YSLEER. V was shortened by 0 bases and J by 3 bases, with 11 bases between the two germline ends. The CDR3 sequence: CASSQERVGYYGYTF. CDR3 bases: TGCGCCAGCAGCCAAGAGAGGGTGGGGTACTATGGCTACACCTTC.

The gene calls are TRBV19 and TRBJ2-2; TRBD2 agrees at 7 bases. Germline V gene sequence: CDR1 LNHDA, CDR2 SQIVND (reference sequence). V was clipped by 4 bases and J by 2 bases; unmatched bases: 1. The CDR3 is made up of 14 amino acids. CDR3: CASSTSGNTGELFF. The CDR3 nucleotides read TGTGCCAGTAGTACTAGCGGTAACACCGGGGAGCTGTTTTTT.

J is TRBJ1-5 and V is TRBV12-5; D perhaps matches TRBD1 (6 bases). The CDR3 has 15 amino acids. CDR1 is LGHNT, CDR2 FRNRAP, per germline. The germline V and J ends were trimmed by 4 bases and 2 bases, with 12 bases remaining between them. Here the CDR3 DNA reads TGTGCTAGTGGTTCCTCTCGGACAGGCAATCAGCCCCAGCATTTT. This codes for CASGSSRTGNQPQHF.

The chain recombines TRBV7-2 with TRBJ2-7; 10 positions match TRBD1. V dropped 4 bases and J dropped 6; count of bases not matched to a gene: 3. The CDR3 runs 13 residues. CDR1 is SGHTA and CDR2 is FQGNSA in the germline V gene. CDR3 amino acids: CASSSDRGREQYF. DNA for the CDR3: TGTGCCAGCAGCTCAGACAGGGGGCGCGAGCAGTACTTC. The complete variable domain, with remaining parts taken from reference TRBV7-2 and TRBJ2-7, reads GAGVSQSPSNKVTEKGKDVELRCDPISGHTALYWYRQSLGQGLEFLIYFQGNSAPDKSGLPSDRFSAERTGGSVSTLTIQRTQQEDSAVYLCASSSDRGREQYFGPGTRLTVT.

A few counts support this clone. The rearrangement links TRBV10-2 to TRBJ1-2, with 9 bases lining up with TRBD1. This CDR3 has 16 residues. Trimming cost V 7 bases and J 4 bases; bases outside gene matches: 13. CDR1 is WSHSY, CDR2 SAAADI, per germline. CDR3 region: CASTSWRDRVRYGYTF. DNA of the CDR3: TGCGCCAGCACTTCCTGGCGGGACAGGGTGCGCTATGGCTACACCTTC.